The 25 T cell receptor beta chains reported below all come from one sample, sequenced in a study of T cell changes during pregnancy in multiple sclerosis. Repertoires were generated with immunoSEQ multiplex PCR, while TCRdb's copy carries only in-frame clones and drops some. This table has around 37,000 clones, around 92% appearing once. This specimen consisted of CD8+ T cells from peripheral blood mononuclear cells, obtained before pregnancy. These receptors were taken from a female donor with multiple sclerosis, enrolled in a pregnancy study.

The CDR3 is CASSLRRAEEQFF. The CDR3 nucleotides read TGTGCCAGCAGCCTTCGACGTGCGGAGGAGCAGTTCTTC. The rearrangement links TRBV7-6 to TRBJ2-1; D is uncertain. Germline V lookup: CDR1 SGHVS, CDR2 FNYEAQ. This CDR3 contains 13 residues. V lost 5 bases, J lost 10 bases, and 15 bases lay in between. The whole variable domain, filled in from reference TRBV7-6 and TRBJ2-1, reads GAGVSQSPRYKVTKRGQDVALRCDPISGHVSLYWYRQALGQGPEFLTYFNYEAQQDKSGLPNDRFSAERPEGSISTLTIQRTEQRDSAMYRCASSLRRAEEQFFGPGTRLTVL.

Only one count was recorded for this clone. The V call is TRBV11-2, the J call TRBJ2-7; TRBD2 matches 13 bases. Unmatched junction bases numbered 2, after V lost 3 bases and J lost 3 bases. The CDR3 loop spans 15 amino acids. CDR1 and CDR2 (germline): SGHAT, FQNNGV. CDR3 sequence: CASSFWTSGGYEQYF. In DNA, the CDR3 is TGTGCCAGCAGCTTTTGGACTAGCGGGGGCTACGAGCAGTACTTC.

CDR3 region: CAISQGTVGAFF. As DNA, the CDR3 is TGTGCCATCAGCCAGGGGACAGTGGGGGCTTTCTTT. The gene calls are TRBV10-3 and TRBJ1-1, with 7 bases identical to TRBD1. The ends lost 6 bases at V and 11 bases at J; junction bases unmatched: 9. Germline CDR1 ENHRY, CDR2 SYGVKD. This CDR3 contains 12 residues.

The chain uses TRBV7-2 and TRBJ2-1, with D hard to call. V was shortened by 1 base and J by 10 bases, with 8 bases between the two germline ends. Per germline, CDR1 SGHTA and CDR2 FQGNSA. The CDR3 contains 12 residues. CDR3 coding DNA: TGTGCCAGCAGCTTAGGAGGCAGCGAGCAGTTCTTC. Its translation: CASSLGGSEQFF.

The J gene is TRBJ1-4, the V gene TRBV4-2; TRBD1 might be the D (6 bases). The germline V and J ends were trimmed by 4 bases and 7 bases, with 19 bases remaining between them. Per germline, CDR1 LGHNA and CDR2 YNFKEQ. The CDR3 extends over 16 amino acids. CDR3 DNA: TGTGCCAGCAGCCCTCCCCTCCAGGGGACGAGTGAAAAACTGTTTTTT. Encoded protein: CASSPPLQGTSEKLFF.

Only a few counts were recorded for this clone. The chain recombines TRBV14 with TRBJ1-5, with a tentative D call TRBD1 (5 bases). Trimming removed 6 bases from V and 7 bases from J, with 19 bases in between. Germline V gene sequence: CDR1 SGHDN, CDR2 FVKESK. This CDR3 has 15 residues. CDR3 protein: CASRPKESGPQPQHF. CDR3 sequence (DNA): TGTGCCAGCAGACCAAAAGAATCAGGGCCACAGCCCCAGCATTTT.

V gene TRBV19 combines with J gene TRBJ2-1; a weak D match, TRBD1 (6 bases). The V and J ends lost 2 bases and 4 bases respectively, with 9 bases between them. The CDR3 length is 14 residues. Per germline, CDR1 LNHDA and CDR2 SQIVND (reference sequence). This CDR3 reads CASSILQGYNEQFF. The CDR3 DNA reads TGTGCCAGTAGTATACTACAGGGTTACAATGAGCAGTTCTTC.

This rearrangement joins TRBV9 to TRBJ2-1, with 9 bases identical to TRBD2. The CDR3 sequence is 15 residues long. Germline CDR1 reads SGDLS; CDR2 reads YYNGEE. Germline trimming cut 3 bases from V and 3 bases from J; bases unmatched to any gene: 4. In DNA form, the CDR3 reads TGTGCCAGCAGCGCTAGCGGGGTACACTACAATGAGCAGTTCTTC. As protein: CASSASGVHYNEQFF.

The chain is built from TRBV28 and TRBJ1-1, with D possibly matching TRBD1 (6 bases). The CDR3 runs 14 residues. In germline, CDR1 is MDHEN, CDR2 SYDVKM. Between the trimmed V and J ends, which lost 2 bases and 4 bases, there was a span of 11 bases. The CDR3 is CASSLAGDSTEAFF. In nucleotides, the CDR3 is TGTGCCAGCAGTTTAGCAGGGGATTCCACTGAAGCTTTCTTT.

V is TRBV7-9 and J is TRBJ2-2, with 12 positions matching TRBD2. The CDR3 consists of 19 residues. Trimming cost V 6 bases and J 4 bases; bases outside gene matches: 15. Germline CDR1 and CDR2: SEHNR and FQNEAQ (reference sequence). CDR3 in DNA: TGTGCCAGCAGTCCTAGAAGCCTAGCGGGAGGGATCGGCACCGGGGAGCTGTTTTTT. Translated: CASSPRSLAGGIGTGELFF.

The V gene is TRBV27, the J gene TRBJ2-7, with TRBD2 as a possible D gene (6 bases). The V end was cut by 6 bases, the J end by 3 bases, with 21 bases between. In germline, CDR1 is MNHEY, CDR2 SMNVEV (reference sequence). The CDR3 is 16 amino acids. The DNA for the CDR3 is TGTGCCAGCAGCCCCGGGGGTAGCCGGGCCTTCTACGAGCAGTACTTC. Protein sequence: CASSPGGSRAFYEQYF.

The chain has TRBV7-3 and TRBJ2-7; the match to TRBD2 covers 9 bases. Germline loops: CDR1 SGHTA, CDR2 FQGTGA. V was clipped by 5 bases and J by 6 bases; unmatched bases: 5. This CDR3 comprises 13 residues. The DNA for the CDR3 is TGTGCCAGCAGCCCGGCGGGGGGGAGCGAGCAGTACTTC. Its protein is CASSPAGGSEQYF. Variable domain in full (rest from reference TRBV7-3 and TRBJ2-7): GAGVSQTPSNKVTEKGKYVELRCDPISGHTALYWYRQSLGQGPEFLIYFQGTGAADDSGLPNDRFFAVRPEGSVSTLKIQRTERGDSAVYLCASSPAGGSEQYFGPGTRLTVT.

This clone appeared a few times. V usage is TRBV7-9 and J usage is TRBJ1-1, with D possibly TRBD1 on 5 matching bases. Looked up from germline, CDR1 is SEHNR and CDR2 is FQNEAQ (reference sequence). This CDR3 region has 14 residues. V gave up 6 bases and J gave up 4 bases, with 15 bases separating them. Written as DNA, the CDR3 is TGTGCCAGCAGGCCACAGGAGGGACCCACTGAAGCTTTCTTT. It specifies CASRPQEGPTEAFF.

The V and J genes are TRBV6-5 and TRBJ2-7, with 9 bases that match TRBD2. Trimming took 0 bases from V and 3 from J; bases not matched to a gene: 3. Per the germline V gene, CDR1 is MNHEY and CDR2 is SVGAGI. The length of the CDR3 is 15 residues. CDR3 protein: CASSYSLAGLYEQYF. DNA for the CDR3: TGTGCCAGCAGTTACTCCCTAGCGGGACTCTACGAGCAGTACTTC.

This sequence joins TRBV19 and TRBJ2-7, with D tentatively TRBD1 (6 bases). V gave up 8 bases and J gave up 3 bases, with 20 bases separating them. The CDR3 contains 15 residues. Germline V CDR1 and CDR2: LNHDA, SQIVND (reference sequence). CDR3 amino acids: CASSGAFPGVYEQYF. The DNA for the CDR3 is TGTGCCAGTTCAGGGGCCTTCCCCGGCGTCTACGAGCAGTACTTC.

This clone has only one observation. The chain is built from TRBV29-1 and TRBJ2-2; perhaps TRBD1 as D (6 bases). The germline V and J ends were trimmed by 4 bases and 6 bases, with 12 bases remaining between them. CDR1 is SQVTM, CDR2 ANQGSEA, per germline. The CDR3 totals 13 residues. Here the CDR3 DNA reads TGCAGCGTTGCACAGGGACGAGCCGGGGAGCTGTTTTTT. This translates into CSVAQGRAGELFF.

This rearrangement joins TRBV7-9 to TRBJ2-1, with unresolved D. The CDR3 spans 16 residues. The germline V gene has CDR1 SEHNR and CDR2 FQNEAQ (reference sequence). The V and J ends lost 2 bases and 5 bases respectively, with 16 bases between them. CDR3 region: CASSLLGGPGNNEQFF. The CDR3 DNA reads TGTGCCAGCAGCTTATTGGGTGGGCCCGGTAACAATGAGCAGTTCTTC.

V and J are TRBV9 and TRBJ1-5, with D unresolved. Germline lookup yields CDR1 SGDLS and CDR2 YYNGEE. V was clipped by 5 bases and J by 5 bases, with 14 bases between them. The CDR3 runs 14 residues. The CDR3 bases are TGTGCCAGCAGTGCCTGGGGAGGTGATCAGCCCCAGCATTTT. This gives the protein CASSAWGGDQPQHF.

The chain employs TRBV30 and TRBJ2-6, with D possibly being TRBD2 (6 bases). The CDR3 is 14 amino acids. The germline CDR1 and CDR2 sequences are GTSNPN and SVGIG (reference sequence). Trimming shortened V by 1 base and J by 2 bases, and 6 bases separated the two germline ends. The CDR3 sequence is CAWSAGAGANVLTF. The CDR3 nucleotides read TGTGCCTGGAGTGCGGGGGCTGGGGCCAACGTCCTGACTTTC.

The chain combines TRBV28 with TRBJ2-5; 9 bases are shared with TRBD1. This CDR3 region has 17 residues. CDR1 MDHEN and CDR2 SYDVKM come from the germline V gene. Losses at the gene ends were 2 bases for V and 4 bases for J; bases not matched to a gene: 11. Here the CDR3 reads CASSLRTGETLVETQYF. CDR3 coding DNA: TGTGCCAGCAGTTTAAGGACAGGGGAAACTTTGGTAGAGACCCAGTACTTC. The variable domain in full, with the rest retrieved from reference TRBV28 and TRBJ2-5, is DVKVTQSSRYLVKRTGEKVFLECVQDMDHENMFWYRQDPGLGLRLIYFSYDVKMKEKGDIPEGYSVSREKKERFSLILESASTNQTSMYLCASSLRTGETLVETQYFGPGTRLLVL.

This clone appeared a single time. CDR3 sequence: CASSPDGRASQPQHF. CDR3 sequence (DNA): TGTGCCAGCAGCCCAGACGGGAGGGCCAGTCAGCCCCAGCATTTT. The gene calls are TRBV28 and TRBJ1-5; D remains ambiguous. This CDR3 has 15 residues. Germline CDR1 reads MDHEN; CDR2 reads SYDVKM. Trimming removed 6 bases at V and 6 bases at J, with 18 bases between.

This clone has only one observation. V gene TRBV6-5 combines with J gene TRBJ2-1, with D possibly matching TRBD2 (6 bases). Trimming removed 8 bases at V and 6 bases at J, with 17 bases between. Germline CDR1 is MNHEY and CDR2 is SVGAGI. CDR3 length: 14 amino acids. CDR3 bases: TGTGCCAGCGGGGGGATCACTAGAGTCAATGAGCAGTTCTTC. Translating it yields CASGGITRVNEQFF.

V and J are TRBV9 and TRBJ2-3; 9 bases align to TRBD1. The V segment lost 3 bases and the J segment 2 bases; nucleotides outside the gene matches: 4. Germline CDR1 is SGDLS and CDR2 is YYNGEE. This CDR3 has 15 residues. The CDR3 spells CASSATGGHTDTQYF. In DNA, the CDR3 is TGTGCCAGCAGCGCGACAGGGGGGCACACAGATACGCAGTATTTT.

On this clone itself: The same CDR3 is also encoded by other DNA sequences in this sample. The J gene is TRBJ1-1, the V gene TRBV19; possible D gene TRBD1, 6 bases. CDR3 size: 15 residues. The V gene's germline CDR1 is LNHDA and CDR2 SQIVND (reference sequence). Trimming removed 6 bases from V and 8 bases from J, with 22 bases in between. The CDR3: CASSGRGPPGTEAFF. As DNA, the CDR3 is TGTGCCAGTAGCGGGCGGGGGCCGCCGGGCACCGAAGCTTTCTTT. Looking up the rest from reference TRBV19 and TRBJ1-1 gives the full variable domain: DGGITQSPKYLFRKEGQNVTLSCEQNLNHDAMYWYRQDPGQGLRLIYYSQIVNDFQKGDIAEGYSVSREKKESFPLTVTSAQKNPTAFYLCASSGRGPPGTEAFFGQGTRLTVV.

This chain links TRBV28 with TRBJ2-7; weak D call: TRBD2 (7 bases). This CDR3 comprises 14 residues. The V end was cut by 6 bases, the J end by 3 bases, with 15 bases between. In germline, CDR1 is MDHEN, CDR2 SYDVKM. CDR3 region: CASSGGGRYYEQYF. In DNA form, the CDR3 reads TGTGCCAGCAGCGGGGGCGGGAGATACTACGAGCAGTACTTC.